Presented here are 16 T cell receptor beta chains from one specimen sequenced in a study of cytomegalovirus exposure and HLA in healthy donors. PCR primers comprised 60 Vbeta and 13 Jbeta primers. The method was immunoSEQ multiplex PCR; TCRdb's version includes in-frame clones alone and lacks a portion of them. The table records 90,000 to 120,000 clones, over 70% of them present only once. The sample comprised PBMCs. The receptors stem from a man aged 25 to 45 in good health and CMV-seronegative.

This clone was counted between two and nine times. V is TRBV4-1 and J is TRBJ2-7; 11 nucleotides align to TRBD2. The CDR3 consists of 15 residues. Germline CDR1 is MGHRA and CDR2 is YSYEKL. The ends lost 2 bases at V and 5 bases at J; junction bases unmatched: 5. The CDR3 sequence: CASSQPLAGANEQYF. The CDR3, as DNA: TGCGCCAGCAGCCAACCACTAGCGGGAGCCAACGAGCAGTACTTC.

The chain combines TRBV19 with TRBJ1-1; 9 positions match TRBD1. The CDR3 sequence is 16 residues long. Germline CDR1 reads LNHDA; CDR2 reads SQIVND (reference sequence). Unmatched junction bases numbered 12, after V lost 6 bases and J lost 4 bases. The CDR3 nucleotides are TGTGCCAGTAGAACTATCGACGGGACAGGGATCACTGAAGCTTTCTTT. Translation gives CASRTIDGTGITEAFF.

This clone appeared once. This rearrangement joins TRBV2 to TRBJ2-2; 9 nucleotides agree with TRBD2. Germline trimming cut 2 bases from V and 0 bases from J; bases unmatched to any gene: 10. The germline gives CDR1 SNHLY, CDR2 FYNNEI. The CDR3 loop spans 19 amino acids. This CDR3 reads CASSENSGSTESNTGELFF. The CDR3, as DNA: TGTGCCAGCAGTGAAAATAGCGGGAGTACGGAATCGAACACCGGGGAGCTGTTTTTT.

This clone was found a few times. J is TRBJ2-7 and V is TRBV19; D gene unclear. The germline CDR1 and CDR2 sequences are LNHDA and SQIVND (reference sequence). This CDR3 is built from 14 residues. V was cut by 5 bases and J by 2 bases, with 13 bases left in between. Here the CDR3 DNA reads TGTGCCAGTAGTGAGACAACCCACACCTACGAGCAGTACTTC. Protein sequence: CASSETTHTYEQYF.

CDR3 in amino acids: CASSRLAGRDTDTQYF. As DNA, the CDR3 is TGTGCCAGCTCACGGTTGGCGGGGCGAGACACAGATACGCAGTATTTT. V gene TRBV18 combines with J gene TRBJ2-3, with D perhaps TRBD2 (6 bases). The CDR3 spans 16 residues. Germline V gives CDR1 KGHSH, CDR2 LQKENI. V lost 4 bases to trimming and J lost 2 bases, with 16 bases between them. Full variable domain (remainder filled in from reference TRBV18 and TRBJ2-3): NAGVMQNPRHLVRRRGQEARLRCSPMKGHSHVYWYRQLPEEGLKFMVYLQKENIIDESGMPKERFSAEFPKEGPSILRIQQVVRGDSAAYFCASSRLAGRDTDTQYFGPGTRLTVL.

V is TRBV28 and J is TRBJ1-1; D ambiguous. This CDR3 comprises 15 residues. V dropped 8 bases and J dropped 1 base, with 17 bases sitting between them. The germline V gene encodes CDR1 MDHEN and CDR2 SYDVKM. CDR3 loop: CASCPGRARNTEAFF. The CDR3 DNA reads as TGTGCCAGCTGTCCCGGGAGGGCCCGGAACACTGAAGCTTTCTTT.

This chain connects TRBV5-1 to TRBJ1-5; D remains ambiguous. Trimming pared 0 bases from V and 6 bases from J, leaving 10 bases between. The germline CDR1 and CDR2 sequences are SGHRS and YFSETQ. CDR3 length equals 14 residues. CDR3 sequence: CASSLDGVSQPQHF. The CDR3 bases are TGCGCCAGCAGCTTGGACGGGGTCTCTCAGCCCCAGCATTTT.

V usage is TRBV5-4 and J usage is TRBJ2-4; TRBD1 agrees at 7 bases. With V trimmed by 5 bases and J by 1 base, 15 bases remained unmatched. This CDR3 is 18 amino acids long. Germline V gene sequence: CDR1 SGHNT, CDR2 YYREEE (reference sequence). CDR3 in DNA: TGTGCCAGCAGTCACAACAGGGGATTCGTGCGGGCCAAAAACATTCAGTACTTC. This sequence encodes CASSHNRGFVRAKNIQYF.

The rearrangement uses TRBV13 and TRBJ2-1; 9 nucleotides agree with TRBD2. V lost 3 bases and J lost 4; bases outside the gene matches: 10. CDR1 and CDR2 from the germline V gene are PRHDT and FYEKMQ (reference sequence). There are 17 residues in the CDR3. For the CDR3, the DNA is TGTGCCAGCAGCTTGCGCTTGAAGCGGGGGGCGTACAATGAGCAGTTCTTC. Amino acids: CASSLRLKRGAYNEQFF.

The chain combines TRBV12-5 with TRBJ1-4; 9 positions match TRBD1. From germline, CDR1 is LGHNT and CDR2 FRNRAP. The CDR3 runs 16 residues. V lost 4 bases to trimming and J lost 6 bases; unmatched junction nucleotides: 9. The CDR3 DNA is TGTGCTAGTGGTTCGAATCCGGGACAGGGCGATGAAAAACTGTTTTTT. Its protein product is CASGSNPGQGDEKLFF.

The sample holds a few counts of this clone. The CDR3 spells CASSPPTGAFEKLFF. Here the CDR3 DNA reads TGCGCCAGCAGCCCCCCGACAGGGGCGTTCGAAAAACTGTTTTTT. This chain connects TRBV4-1 to TRBJ1-4, with 8 bases aligning to TRBD1. Looked up from germline, CDR1 is MGHRA and CDR2 is YSYEKL. V lost 4 bases and J lost 8; bases outside the gene matches: 9. This CDR3 is 15 amino acids long.

This sequence joins TRBV27 and TRBJ1-6; TRBD1 matches at 8 bases. The V segment lost 6 bases and the J segment 7 bases; nucleotides outside the gene matches: 5. The CDR3 sequence is 14 residues long. Germline loops: CDR1 MNHEY, CDR2 SMNVEV (reference sequence). CDR3 sequence: CASRDRDYNSPLHF. CDR3 in DNA: TGTGCCAGCAGGGACAGGGACTACAATTCACCCCTCCACTTT.

V is TRBV7-6 and J is TRBJ1-4; unclear D gene. Germline CDR1 is SGHVS and CDR2 is FNYEAQ. The CDR3 is 14 amino acids. Between the trimmed V and J ends, which lost 5 bases and 8 bases, there was a span of 15 bases. CDR3: CASSLRAGGEKLFF. In nucleotides, the CDR3 is TGTGCCAGCAGCCTACGGGCGGGCGGGGAAAAACTGTTTTTT.

This clone was observed a single time. The CDR3 loop reads CATSRDSSKQFF. CDR3 nucleotide sequence: TGTGCCACCAGCAGAGATTCGAGTAAGCAGTTCTTC. The chain links TRBV15 to TRBJ2-1; no clear D. The CDR3 consists of 12 residues. Germline lookup yields CDR1 LNHNV and CDR2 YYDKDF (reference sequence). V was cut by 0 bases and J by 11 bases, with 8 bases left in between.

This rearrangement joins TRBV5-6 to TRBJ1-4; D is undetermined. The CDR3 is 15 amino acids. The germline V gene encodes CDR1 SGHDT and CDR2 YYEEEE. V lost 2 bases and J 8 bases, leaving 16 bases between the germline ends. DNA of the CDR3: TGTGCCAGCAGCTTTAGAACCTCTTCATGGGAAAAACTGTTTTTT. Protein: CASSFRTSSWEKLFF.

The CDR3 protein is CASSLTGSGSYEQFF. CDR3 in DNA: TGCGCCAGCAGCCTCACGGGGAGCGGGAGTTATGAGCAGTTCTTC. The V call is TRBV4-1, the J call TRBJ2-1, with 8 bases fitting TRBD2. Germline CDR1 MGHRA, CDR2 YSYEKL. J lost 8 bases, V lost 4 bases, and 10 bases had no gene match. The CDR3 is 15 amino acids.